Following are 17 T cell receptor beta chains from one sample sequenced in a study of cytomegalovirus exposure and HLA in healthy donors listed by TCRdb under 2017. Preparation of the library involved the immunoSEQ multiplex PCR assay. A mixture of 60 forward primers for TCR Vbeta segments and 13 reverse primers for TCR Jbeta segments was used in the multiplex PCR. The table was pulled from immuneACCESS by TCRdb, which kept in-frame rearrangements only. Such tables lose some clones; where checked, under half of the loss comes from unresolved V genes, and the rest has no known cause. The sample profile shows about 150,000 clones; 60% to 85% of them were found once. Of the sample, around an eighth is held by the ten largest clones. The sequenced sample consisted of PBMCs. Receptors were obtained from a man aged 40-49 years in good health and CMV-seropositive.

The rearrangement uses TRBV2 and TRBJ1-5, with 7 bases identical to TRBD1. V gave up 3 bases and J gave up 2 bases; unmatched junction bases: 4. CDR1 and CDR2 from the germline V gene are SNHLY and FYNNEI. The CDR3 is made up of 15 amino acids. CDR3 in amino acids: CASSDQGQGNQPQHF. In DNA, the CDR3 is TGTGCCAGCAGTGACCAAGGACAGGGCAATCAGCCCCAGCATTTT. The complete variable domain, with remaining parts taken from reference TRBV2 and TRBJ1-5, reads EPEVTQTPSHQVTQMGQEVILRCVPISNHLYFYWYRQILGQKVEFLVSFYNNEISEKSEIFDDQFSVERPDGSNFTLKIRSTKLEDSAMYFCASSDQGQGNQPQHFGDGTRLSIL.

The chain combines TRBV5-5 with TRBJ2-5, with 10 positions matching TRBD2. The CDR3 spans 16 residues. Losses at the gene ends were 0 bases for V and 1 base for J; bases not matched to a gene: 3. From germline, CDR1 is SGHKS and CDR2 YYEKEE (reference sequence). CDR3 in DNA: TGTGCCAGCAGCTTGGAACCTAGCGGGAGCCAAGAGACCCAGTACTTC. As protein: CASSLEPSGSQETQYF.

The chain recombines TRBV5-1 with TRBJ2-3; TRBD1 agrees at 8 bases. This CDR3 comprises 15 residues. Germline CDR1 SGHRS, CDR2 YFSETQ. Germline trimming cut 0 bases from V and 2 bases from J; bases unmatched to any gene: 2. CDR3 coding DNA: TGCGCCAGCAGCTTGGACAGGGGGGACACAGATACGCAGTATTTT. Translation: CASSLDRGDTDTQYF.

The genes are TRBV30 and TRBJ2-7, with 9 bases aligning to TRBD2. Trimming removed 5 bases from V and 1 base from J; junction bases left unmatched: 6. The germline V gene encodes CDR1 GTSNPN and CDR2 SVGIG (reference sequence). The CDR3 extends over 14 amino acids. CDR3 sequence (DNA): TGTGCCTGGGGGTCGACTAGCGGATCCTACGAGCAGTACTTC. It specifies CAWGSTSGSYEQYF.

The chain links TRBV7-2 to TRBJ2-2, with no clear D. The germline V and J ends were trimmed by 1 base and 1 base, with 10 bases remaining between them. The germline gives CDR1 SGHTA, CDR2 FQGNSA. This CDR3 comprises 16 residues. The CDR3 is CASSLVRAVNTGELFF. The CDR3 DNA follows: TGTGCCAGCAGCTTAGTCCGCGCGGTGAACACCGGGGAGCTGTTTTTT.

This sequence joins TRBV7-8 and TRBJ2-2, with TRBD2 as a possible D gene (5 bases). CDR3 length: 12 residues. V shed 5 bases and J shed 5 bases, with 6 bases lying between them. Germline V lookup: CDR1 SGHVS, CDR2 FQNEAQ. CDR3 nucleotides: TGTGCCAGCAGCCCGGGAACCGGGGAGCTGTTTTTT. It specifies CASSPGTGELFF. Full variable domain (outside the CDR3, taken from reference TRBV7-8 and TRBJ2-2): GAGVSQSPRYKVAKRGQDVALRCDPISGHVSLFWYQQALGQGPEFLTYFQNEAQLDKSGLPSDRFFAERPEGSVSTLKIQRTQQEDSAVYLCASSPGTGELFFGEGSRLTVL.

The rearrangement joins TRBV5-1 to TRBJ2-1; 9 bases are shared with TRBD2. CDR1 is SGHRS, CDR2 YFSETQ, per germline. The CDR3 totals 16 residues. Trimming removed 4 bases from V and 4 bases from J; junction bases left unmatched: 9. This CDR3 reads CASSRRASGTYNEQFF. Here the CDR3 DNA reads TGCGCCAGCAGCCGTAGAGCTAGCGGGACGTACAATGAGCAGTTCTTC.

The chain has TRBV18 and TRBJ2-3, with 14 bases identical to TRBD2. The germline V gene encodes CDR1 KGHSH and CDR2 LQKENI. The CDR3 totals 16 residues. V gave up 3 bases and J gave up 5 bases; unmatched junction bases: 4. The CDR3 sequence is CASSPGLAGAGDTQYF. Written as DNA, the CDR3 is TGTGCCAGCTCACCGGGACTAGCGGGAGCTGGAGATACGCAGTATTTT.

The CDR3 region has the DNA TGCAGCGTTGAGGGAGTGTTTGGCACTGAAGCTTTCTTT. Amino acids: CSVEGVFGTEAFF. The chain combines TRBV29-1 with TRBJ1-1, with unresolved D. This CDR3 has 13 residues. Between the trimmed V and J ends, which lost 3 bases and 4 bases, there was a span of 12 bases. Germline V gene lookup returns CDR1 SQVTM and CDR2 ANQGSEA.

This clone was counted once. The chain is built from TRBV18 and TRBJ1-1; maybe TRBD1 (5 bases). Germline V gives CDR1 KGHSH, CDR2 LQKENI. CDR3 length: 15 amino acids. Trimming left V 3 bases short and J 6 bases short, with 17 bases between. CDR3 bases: TGTGCCAGCTCACCGTTGGACCAGGGATCCGCTGAAGCTTTCTTT. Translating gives CASSPLDQGSAEAFF.

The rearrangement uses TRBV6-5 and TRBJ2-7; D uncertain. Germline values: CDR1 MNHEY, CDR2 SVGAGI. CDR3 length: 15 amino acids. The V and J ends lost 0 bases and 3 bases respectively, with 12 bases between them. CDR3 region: CASSYSTAPSYEQYF. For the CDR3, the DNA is TGTGCCAGCAGTTACTCGACTGCTCCCAGCTACGAGCAGTACTTC.

CDR3 sequence (DNA): TGTGCCAGTAGTATAGCGCGGACTGGGGCCAACGTCCTGACTTTC. Protein sequence: CASSIARTGANVLTF. The rearrangement joins TRBV19 to TRBJ2-6; D remains unclear. This CDR3 region has 15 residues. CDR1 is LNHDA, CDR2 SQIVND, per germline (reference sequence). V was pared by 1 base and J by 2 bases, with 6 bases between.

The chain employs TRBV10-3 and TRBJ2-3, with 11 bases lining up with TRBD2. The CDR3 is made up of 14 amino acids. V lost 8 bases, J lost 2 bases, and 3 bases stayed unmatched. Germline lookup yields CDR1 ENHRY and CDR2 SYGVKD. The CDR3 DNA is TGTGCCATCCAACTAGCGGGAGACACAGATACGCAGTATTTT. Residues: CAIQLAGDTDTQYF.

The CDR3 reads CASTRGQLTQETQYF. The CDR3 nucleotides read TGCGCCAGCACCAGGGGGCAGCTGACCCAAGAGACCCAGTACTTC. The chain has TRBV5-1 and TRBJ2-5, with 8 bases matching TRBD1. V was pared by 6 bases and J by 1 base, with 8 bases of the junction left unmatched. The CDR3 loop spans 15 amino acids. Germline CDR1 SGHRS, CDR2 YFSETQ.

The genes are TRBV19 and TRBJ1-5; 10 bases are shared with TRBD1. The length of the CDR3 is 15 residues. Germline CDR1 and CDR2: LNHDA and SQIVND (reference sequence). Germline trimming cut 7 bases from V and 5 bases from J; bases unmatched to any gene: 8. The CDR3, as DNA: TGTGCCAGTAAAGGGGGACAGGGGCGATATCAGCCCCAGCATTTT. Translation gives CASKGGQGRYQPQHF.

This chain's CDR3 is CASSARSSGYAPYEQYF. CDR3 bases: TGTGCCAGCAGCGCCCGCTCGAGCGGGTACGCCCCCTACGAGCAGTACTTC. J is TRBJ2-7 and V is TRBV7-2; tentative D call: TRBD2 (6 bases). CDR1 and CDR2 (germline): SGHTA, FQGNSA. V was cut by 5 bases and J by 2 bases, with 22 bases left in between. The CDR3 totals 17 residues. Filled out from reference TRBV7-2 and TRBJ2-7, the complete variable domain reads GAGVSQSPSNKVTEKGKDVELRCDPISGHTALYWYRQSLGQGLEFLIYFQGNSAPDKSGLPSDRFSAERTGGSVSTLTIQRTQQEDSAVYLCASSARSSGYAPYEQYFGPGTRLTVT.

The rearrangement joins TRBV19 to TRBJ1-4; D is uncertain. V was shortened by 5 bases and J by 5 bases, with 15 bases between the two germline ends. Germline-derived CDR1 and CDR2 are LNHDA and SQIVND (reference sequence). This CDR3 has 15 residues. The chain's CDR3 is CASSSPTLRNEKLFF. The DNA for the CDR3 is TGTGCCAGTAGTTCGCCGACACTCAGGAATGAAAAACTGTTTTTT.